This T cell receptor (beta chain) is drawn from a study of identical twins. CDR1 is SGHTA, CDR2 FQGNSA, per germline. This CDR3 has 13 amino acids. V was cut by 2 bases and J by 8 bases, with 12 bases left in between. This clonotype was found many times. Its antigen is undetermined. Broader study findings: Out-of-frame alpha sequences shared by twins showed excess low generation probability. Rather than following the same donors, the conclusions depended on cross-sectional statistical analysis.

A universal primer site was added by template switching, and unique molecular identifiers were carried by the cDNA. In TCRdb, the 5' RACE reads were re-called with MiXCR into one record per CDR3 protein. The sample consists of roughly 280,000 distinct CDR3 sequences, roughly 8.6% of them appearing once. The sample was also linked to a second study, of yellow fever vaccine responses in identical twins.

This sequence was found in a woman in her late teens or twenties in good health. V is TRBV7-2 and J is TRBJ1-1, with D possibly TRBD1 on 6 matching bases. The sample was CD8+ T cells sorted from blood. CDR3 nucleotides: TGTGCCAGCAGCTTATTTGGACAGCGAGAAGCTTTCTTT. This gives the protein CASSLFGQREAFF.